The 26 T cell receptor beta chains below come from one sample, sequenced in a study of cytomegalovirus exposure and HLA in healthy donors. The primer mix had 60 Vbeta and 13 Jbeta primers. Produced via immunoSEQ multiplex PCR; TCRdb's table is partial and in-frame only. The repertoire has roughly 80,000 clones, 65% to 85% of them found once; the top ten carry roughly 2.6%. The sequenced sample was PBMCs. These receptors all come from a woman in her forties or fifties in good health and CMV-seronegative.

The CDR3: CAISSTSGSRDEQFF. The CDR3 DNA sequence: TGTGCCATCTCCAGCACTAGCGGGAGTCGGGATGAGCAGTTCTTC. V is TRBV10-3 and J is TRBJ2-1; TRBD2 matches at 11 bases. The ends lost 8 bases at V and 8 bases at J; junction bases unmatched: 11. The CDR3 loop spans 15 amino acids. Germline-derived CDR1 and CDR2 are ENHRY and SYGVKD.

This chain joins TRBV28 and TRBJ1-5; 11 bases match TRBD1. Germline V gene lookup returns CDR1 MDHEN and CDR2 SYDVKM. The CDR3 contains 19 residues. Trimming at V came to 6 bases and at J to 5 bases, leaving 18 bases not matched to a gene. CDR3 residues: CASSSSPRTGGLLDQPQHF. CDR3 coding DNA: TGTGCCAGCAGCTCCTCTCCAAGGACAGGGGGCCTCTTGGATCAGCCCCAGCATTTT. Based on the CDR3 plus reference TRBV28 and TRBJ1-5, the full variable domain is DVKVTQSSRYLVKRTGEKVFLECVQDMDHENMFWYRQDPGLGLRLIYFSYDVKMKEKGDIPEGYSVSREKKERFSLILESASTNQTSMYLCASSSSPRTGGLLDQPQHFGDGTRLSIL.

The chain carries TRBV6-1 and TRBJ1-2; TRBD1 might be the D (6 bases). The V gene lost 4 bases and the J gene lost 1 base, with 10 bases spanning the gap. Per germline, CDR1 MNHNS and CDR2 SASEGT. The CDR3 is 14 residues long. CDR3 sequence reads: CASSAGRGNYGYTF. In DNA, the CDR3 is TGTGCCAGCAGTGCAGGCAGGGGTAACTATGGCTACACCTTC.

The chain carries TRBV5-1 and TRBJ2-7, with D tentatively TRBD1 (6 bases). The CDR3 extends over 13 amino acids. V lost 1 base to trimming and J lost 1 base, with 6 bases between them. CDR1 is SGHRS, CDR2 YFSETQ, per germline. CDR3: CASSLTGSYEQYF. CDR3 coding DNA: TGCGCCAGCAGCTTGACAGGGTCCTACGAGCAGTACTTC.

The V call is TRBV29-1, the J call TRBJ2-7, with D possibly being TRBD2 (7 bases). V was clipped by 6 bases and J by 1 base, with 16 bases between them. Germline values: CDR1 SQVTM, CDR2 ANQGSEA. CDR3 length: 14 residues. The chain's CDR3 is CSVGGRAGSYEQYF. The CDR3 region has the DNA TGCAGCGTCGGGGGGCGGGCCGGATCCTACGAGCAGTACTTC.

The V call is TRBV7-9, the J call TRBJ1-1; 10 bases agree with TRBD1. This CDR3 spans 15 amino acids. From germline, CDR1 is SEHNR and CDR2 FQNEAQ (reference sequence). The V gene end was trimmed by 1 base and the J gene end by 5 bases; junction bases not matched to a gene: 4. The CDR3 nucleotides read TGTGCCAGCAGCTTAGGACAGGGGGCCTGGACTGAAGCTTTCTTT. Residues: CASSLGQGAWTEAFF. Full variable domain (remainder filled in from reference TRBV7-9 and TRBJ1-1): DTGVSQNPRHKITKRGQNVTFRCDPISEHNRLYWYRQTLGQGPEFLTYFQNEAQLEKSRLLSDRFSAERPKGSFSTLEIQRTEQGDSAMYLCASSLGQGAWTEAFFGQGTRLTVV.

This clone was counted a few times. The chain links TRBV30 to TRBJ1-2; D unclear. This CDR3 region has 15 residues. Between the trimmed V and J ends, which lost 3 bases and 8 bases, there was a span of 22 bases. Germline CDR1 is GTSNPN and CDR2 is SVGIG (reference sequence). The CDR3 coding sequence is TGTGCCTGGAGCCCCAACCCCAGAGGGAGCCGCGGCTACACCTTC. Amino acids: CAWSPNPRGSRGYTF.

Comments on this clone: A junction end diverges from the germline sequence, so it may reflect a read error. The chain combines TRBV25-1 with TRBJ2-3; D is unresolved. The germline V gene has CDR1 MGHDK and CDR2 SYGVNS. This CDR3 has 12 amino acids. CDR3 nucleotides: TGTGCCAGCAGTGATGGCGTCTCCCCAGGTAATTTT. Translation gives CASSDGVSPGNF.

This chain joins TRBV15 and TRBJ2-3, with D possibly matching TRBD2 (7 bases). The CDR3 extends over 14 amino acids. Germline assignment: CDR1 LNHNV and CDR2 YYDKDF (reference sequence). V lost 6 bases to trimming and J lost 1 base, with 11 bases between them. The CDR3: CATRKGGGTDTQYF. The CDR3 DNA is TGTGCCACCAGGAAGGGGGGGGGCACAGATACGCAGTATTTT.

This sequence joins TRBV7-6 and TRBJ2-3; 8 bases fit TRBD2. V shed 1 base, J shed 2 bases, and the junction held 5 bases outside the gene matches. CDR1 SGHVS and CDR2 FNYEAQ come from the germline V gene. This CDR3 has 16 residues. The CDR3: CASSLDSLAATDTQYF. DNA of the CDR3: TGTGCCAGCAGCTTAGATTCACTAGCGGCCACAGATACGCAGTATTTT.

A single count supports this clone. V is TRBV5-6 and J is TRBJ1-2, with 8 positions matching TRBD1. The germline gives CDR1 SGHDT, CDR2 YYEEEE. Losses at the gene ends were 3 bases for V and 4 bases for J; bases not matched to a gene: 2. This CDR3 is built from 13 residues. Here the CDR3 reads CASSYGQGYGYTF. The CDR3 bases are TGTGCCAGCAGCTACGGACAGGGCTATGGCTACACCTTC. Based on the CDR3 plus reference TRBV5-6 and TRBJ1-2, the full variable domain is DAGVTQSPTHLIKTRGQQVTLRCSPKSGHDTVSWYQQALGQGPQFIFQYYEEEERQRGNFPDRFSGHQFPNYSSELNVNALLLGDSALYLCASSYGQGYGYTFGSGTRLTVV.

As for this clone: Other DNA sequences of this sample code for an identical CDR3. This chain links TRBV5-6 with TRBJ2-2; D unclear. The V end lost 0 bases, the J end lost 0 bases, and 6 bases lay between the germline ends. The germline V gene encodes CDR1 SGHDT and CDR2 YYEEEE. The CDR3 has 15 residues. The DNA of the CDR3 is TGTGCCAGCAGCTTGGGAGGAACGAACACCGGGGAGCTGTTTTTT. As protein: CASSLGGTNTGELFF.

The V gene is TRBV4-3, the J gene TRBJ2-7, with D possibly TRBD2 on 7 matching bases. V was clipped by 0 bases and J by 2 bases, with 11 bases between them. This CDR3 contains 15 residues. CDR1 is LGHNA, CDR2 YSLEER, per germline. This CDR3 is CASSQERGGPYEQYV. As DNA, the CDR3 is TGCGCCAGCAGCCAAGAGCGCGGGGGCCCCTACGAGCAGTACGTC.

The chain uses TRBV23-1 and TRBJ2-2, with D possibly matching TRBD1 (6 bases). TRBV23-1 qualifies as an ORF whose function is uncertain. Between the trimmed V and J ends, which lost 1 base and 4 bases, there was a span of 22 bases. CDR3 length: 19 residues. CDR3 protein: CASSQCPPRMTGATGELFF. The CDR3, as DNA: TGCGCCAGCAGTCAATGCCCCCCCCGTATGACAGGAGCCACCGGGGAGCTGTTTTTT.

The chain combines TRBV28 with TRBJ2-5; a weak D match, TRBD1 (6 bases). The J call may be mistaken, given a closer DNA end match to TRBJ2-7. In germline, CDR1 is MDHEN, CDR2 SYDVKM. This CDR3 is built from 16 residues. The CDR3 DNA follows: TGTGCCAGCAGTTTTCCCCGCCAGGGGCTCTCCTACGAGCAGTACTTC. Translating it yields CASSFPRQGLSYEQYF.

V gene TRBV4-2 combines with J gene TRBJ1-1; D is perhaps TRBD1 (5 bases). Deletions cut 0 bases from V and 8 bases from J, with 16 bases between. This CDR3 has 15 residues. Germline CDR1 reads LGHNA; CDR2 reads YNFKEQ. CDR3 coding DNA: TGTGCCAGCAGCCAAGAGCCAGGGCTAGGTTCCGAAGCTTTCTTT. It encodes CASSQEPGLGSEAFF.

A few counts support this clone. The V gene is TRBV29-1, the J gene TRBJ1-1; 11 bases line up with TRBD1. V trimming: 8 bases; J trimming: 6 bases; junction bases outside the gene matches: 11. Germline assignment: CDR1 SQVTM and CDR2 ANQGSEA. The length of the CDR3 is 14 residues. The CDR3 sequence: CSIDGGQGAAEAFF. CDR3 nucleotide sequence: TGCAGCATCGACGGTGGACAGGGGGCCGCTGAAGCTTTCTTT.

The chain has TRBV7-6 and TRBJ2-1; TRBD2 matches at 8 bases. V lost 3 bases and J lost 9; bases outside the gene matches: 7. There are 14 residues in the CDR3. The germline V gene encodes CDR1 SGHVS and CDR2 FNYEAQ. The CDR3 sequence: CASSFRLASGEQFF. CDR3 sequence (DNA): TGTGCCAGCAGCTTCCGACTAGCGTCGGGTGAGCAGTTCTTC.

The CDR3 DNA sequence: TGTGCCAGCAGCTGGGGACTACGCCAAGAGACCCAGTACTTC. Translating it yields CASSWGLRQETQYF. The rearrangement uses TRBV7-9 and TRBJ2-5; 7 positions agree with TRBD2. Germline CDR1 SEHNR, CDR2 FQNEAQ (reference sequence). Unmatched junction bases numbered 3, after V lost 4 bases and J lost 1 base. The CDR3 extends over 14 amino acids.

The chain has TRBV5-1 and TRBJ2-1, with D maybe TRBD2 (7 bases). This CDR3 region has 16 residues. Germline values: CDR1 SGHRS, CDR2 YFSETQ. The V end lost 6 bases, the J end lost 3 bases, and 19 bases lay between the germline ends. This CDR3 reads CASTHRGGGGYNEQFF. CDR3 coding DNA: TGCGCCAGCACCCACCGGGGCGGGGGCGGCTACAATGAGCAGTTCTTC.

The chain recombines TRBV28 with TRBJ2-7, with TRBD1 matching over 11 bases. J lost 4 bases, V lost 3 bases, and 5 bases had no gene match. Germline CDR1 and CDR2: MDHEN and SYDVKM. The CDR3 runs to 15 residues. In DNA form, the CDR3 reads TGTGCCAGCAGTTTCCCCGGACAGGGGGCTTACGAGCAGTACTTC. Translation: CASSFPGQGAYEQYF.

V usage is TRBV6-5 and J usage is TRBJ2-1; D not certain. The CDR3 is made up of 15 amino acids. The V and J ends lost 2 bases and 5 bases respectively, with 13 bases between them. Per the germline V gene, CDR1 is MNHEY and CDR2 is SVGAGI. The CDR3 coding sequence is TGTGCCAGCAGTTACCGGCGACTTTCGAACAATGAGCAGTTCTTC. It codes for CASSYRRLSNNEQFF.

The chain uses TRBV7-9 and TRBJ1-2, with D possibly TRBD1 on 6 matching bases. The length of the CDR3 is 16 residues. Germline CDR1 SEHNR, CDR2 FQNEAQ (reference sequence). Trimming left V 1 base short and J 4 bases short, with 16 bases between. The CDR3 bases are TGTGCCAGCAGCTTAGGTGGACAGACCCATGGCTATGGCTACACCTTC. Translating gives CASSLGGQTHGYGYTF.

This chain joins TRBV5-1 and TRBJ2-5; tentative D call: TRBD1 (5 bases). Trimming removed 0 bases at V and 1 base at J, with 10 bases between. CDR1 and CDR2 from the germline V gene are SGHRS and YFSETQ. This CDR3 is 15 amino acids long. Here the CDR3 reads CASSLVGAVQETQYF. In DNA, the CDR3 is TGCGCCAGCAGCTTGGTAGGGGCCGTCCAAGAGACCCAGTACTTC.

The genes are TRBV9 and TRBJ2-7; tentatively, D is TRBD1 (6 bases). CDR3 length equals 15 residues. Germline V gene lookup returns CDR1 SGDLS and CDR2 YYNGEE. Trimming took 3 bases from V and 0 from J, leaving 13 bases between them. DNA of the CDR3: TGTGCCAGCAGCGACGGGACATATGGCTCCTACGAGCAGTACTTC. Amino acid sequence: CASSDGTYGSYEQYF.

V is TRBV6-5 and J is TRBJ1-2; tentative D call: TRBD1 (6 bases). Per the germline V gene, CDR1 is MNHEY and CDR2 is SVGAGI. CDR3 length: 13 amino acids. The V and J ends lost 6 bases and 6 bases respectively, with 14 bases between them. The CDR3 DNA is TGTGCCAGCAGGAGAGGGACACCCAATGGCTACACCTTC. This codes for CASRRGTPNGYTF.